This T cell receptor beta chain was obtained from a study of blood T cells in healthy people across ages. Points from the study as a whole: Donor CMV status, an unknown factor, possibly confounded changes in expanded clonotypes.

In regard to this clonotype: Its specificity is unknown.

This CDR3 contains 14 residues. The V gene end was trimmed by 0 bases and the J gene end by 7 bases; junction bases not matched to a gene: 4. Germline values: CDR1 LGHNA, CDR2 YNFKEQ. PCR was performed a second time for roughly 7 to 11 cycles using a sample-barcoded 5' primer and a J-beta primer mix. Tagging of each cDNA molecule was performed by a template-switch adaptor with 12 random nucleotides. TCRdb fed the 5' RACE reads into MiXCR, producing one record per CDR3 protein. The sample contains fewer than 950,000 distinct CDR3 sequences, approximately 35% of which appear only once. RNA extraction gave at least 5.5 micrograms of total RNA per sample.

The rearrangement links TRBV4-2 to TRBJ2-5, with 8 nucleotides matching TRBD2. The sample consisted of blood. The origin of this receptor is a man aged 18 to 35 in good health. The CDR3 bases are TGTGCCAGCAGCCAAGATCCCCTAGCGGGGACCCAGTACTTC. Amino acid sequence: CASSQDPLAGTQYF.